Listed below are T cell receptor beta chains from one sample, sequenced in a study of identical twins. TCRdb re-derived calls from the 5' RACE reads in MiXCR, one entry per CDR3 protein. The table records roughly 470,000 distinct CDR3 sequences, roughly 13% of them present only once. The same data also went into a second study, on yellow fever vaccine responses in identical twins.

The material sequenced was CD4+ T cells sorted from blood. These receptors were taken from a woman between 18 and 29 years old in good health. The CDR3 runs from the conserved cysteine through the conserved F or W. The order of the fields is clone size, J gene, D gene, V gene, CDR3 protein, CDR3 DNA. A D gene is named only where the DNA matches it firmly. Size is omitted from some rows. Given values are once, few, many or a class for expanded clones.

clone size: few
J gene: TRBJ2-3
D gene: TRBD1
V gene: TRBV11-3
CDR3 protein: CASSLGQGASTDTQYF
CDR3 DNA: TGTGCCAGCAGCTTGGGACAGGGGGCTAGCACAGATACGCAGTATTTT

clone size: few
J gene: TRBJ2-7
D gene: NA
V gene: TRBV29-1
CDR3 protein: CSVGRGASYEQYF
CDR3 DNA: TGCAGCGTCGGTAGGGGGGCATCCTACGAGCAGTACTTC

clone size: NA
J gene: TRBJ2-7
D gene: TRBD1
V gene: TRBV27
CDR3 protein: CASSPATGAEQYF
CDR3 DNA: TGTGCCAGCAGTCCGGCGACAGGGGCCGAGCAGTACTTC

clone size: NA
J gene: TRBJ2-7
D gene: TRBD2
V gene: TRBV29-1
CDR3 protein: CSVEWGLASHEQYF
CDR3 DNA: TGCAGCGTTGAATGGGGACTAGCTAGTCACGAGCAGTACTTC

clone size: many
J gene: TRBJ2-3
D gene: NA
V gene: TRBV20-1
CDR3 protein: CSASIRDPTTDTQYF
CDR3 DNA: TGCAGTGCTAGTATCCGGGACCCTACTACAGATACGCAGTATTTT

clone size: NA
J gene: TRBJ2-7
D gene: TRBD1
V gene: TRBV7-2
CDR3 protein: CASSLGQGAVYEQYF
CDR3 DNA: TGTGCCAGCAGCTTGGGACAGGGGGCCGTATACGAGCAGTACTTC

clone size: NA
J gene: TRBJ2-5
D gene: TRBD1
V gene: TRBV5-1
CDR3 protein: CASIGQGGQETQYF
CDR3 DNA: TGCGCCAGTATAGGACAGGGCGGCCAAGAGACCCAGTACTTC

clone size: NA
J gene: TRBJ2-3
D gene: TRBD2
V gene: TRBV10-3
CDR3 protein: CANSLARGDTQYF
CDR3 DNA: TGTGCCAACTCACTAGCGAGGGGAGATACGCAGTATTTT

clone size: NA
J gene: TRBJ2-5
D gene: NA
V gene: TRBV24-1
CDR3 protein: CATSDPSFEETQYF
CDR3 DNA: TGTGCCACCAGTGACCCGTCGTTCGAAGAGACCCAGTACTTC

clone size: NA
J gene: TRBJ1-1
D gene: NA
V gene: TRBV30
CDR3 protein: CAWSGGPSRAEAFF
CDR3 DNA: TGTGCCTGGAGTGGGGGACCCTCTAGGGCTGAAGCTTTCTTT

clone size: NA
J gene: TRBJ2-1
D gene: NA
V gene: TRBV21-1
CDR3 protein: CASSRTRTSGHESSYNEQFF
CDR3 DNA: TGTGCCAGCAGCAGAACCAGGACTAGCGGTCACGAAAGCTCCTACAATGAGCAGTTCTTC

clone size: many
J gene: TRBJ2-7
D gene: TRBD1
V gene: TRBV7-8
CDR3 protein: CASSPPITGQRNYEQYF
CDR3 DNA: TGTGCCAGCAGCCCCCCCATTACGGGACAGCGCAACTACGAGCAGTACTTC

clone size: few
J gene: TRBJ2-3
D gene: NA
V gene: TRBV29-1
CDR3 protein: CSVRKKDTQYF
CDR3 DNA: TGCAGCGTTCGAAAGAAAGATACGCAGTATTTT

clone size: many
J gene: TRBJ2-7
D gene: NA
V gene: TRBV7-2
CDR3 protein: CASSAGGPRNEQYF
CDR3 DNA: TGTGCCAGCAGCGCGGGCGGTCCCAGAAACGAGCAGTACTTC

clone size: few
J gene: TRBJ2-6
D gene: NA
V gene: TRBV10-3
CDR3 protein: CAISASSGANVLTF
CDR3 DNA: TGTGCCATCAGCGCTAGCTCTGGGGCCAACGTCCTGACTTTC

clone size: NA
J gene: TRBJ1-4
D gene: NA
V gene: TRBV20-1
CDR3 protein: CSARDGGREKLFF
CDR3 DNA: TGCAGTGCTAGAGATGGGGGACGCGAAAAACTGTTTTTT

clone size: few
J gene: TRBJ2-2
D gene: TRBD2
V gene: TRBV9
CDR3 protein: CASSVVSGGLKNTGELFF
CDR3 DNA: TGTGCCAGCAGCGTAGTCAGCGGGGGGCTTAAGAACACCGGGGAGCTGTTTTTT

clone size: few
J gene: TRBJ1-6
D gene: NA
V gene: TRBV27
CDR3 protein: CATSLGNHSPLHF
CDR3 DNA: TGTGCCACTTCACTAGGGAACCACTCACCCCTCCACTTT

clone size: few
J gene: TRBJ2-7
D gene: TRBD2
V gene: TRBV4-1
CDR3 protein: CASSQDRAGALYEQYF
CDR3 DNA: TGCGCCAGCAGCCAAGATAGAGCGGGAGCTCTCTACGAGCAGTACTTC

clone size: many
J gene: TRBJ2-1
D gene: NA
V gene: TRBV7-3
CDR3 protein: CASSFPFGEQFF
CDR3 DNA: TGTGCCAGCAGCTTCCCCTTTGGTGAGCAGTTCTTC

clone size: few
J gene: TRBJ1-1
D gene: NA
V gene: TRBV12-3/TRBV12-4
CDR3 protein: CASSFGGLRAFF
CDR3 DNA: TGTGCCAGCAGTTTTGGAGGATTGAGGGCTTTCTTT

clone size: few
J gene: TRBJ2-1
D gene: NA
V gene: TRBV20-1
CDR3 protein: CSARTTSLGEQFF
CDR3 DNA: TGCAGTGCCCGAACAACTAGTTTGGGTGAGCAGTTCTTC